Shown below are 23 T cell receptor beta chains from a single sample sequenced in a study of blood T cell repertoires in COVID-19. The table came from immunoSEQ multiplex PCR; TCRdb's copy has only in-frame clones and leaves some out. Among roughly 150,000 clones listed, under 90% were seen once. The specimen was peripheral blood. These TCRs come from a human donor in a cohort sampled during active COVID-19.

This sequence joins TRBV7-9 and TRBJ1-3; D is perhaps TRBD1 (6 bases). The CDR3 length is 16 residues. CDR1 SEHNR and CDR2 FQNEAQ come from the germline V gene (reference sequence). V gave up 5 bases and J gave up 3 bases, with 17 bases separating them. The CDR3 DNA sequence: TGTGCCAGCAGCCGAGGGGGAAATATCAATGGAAACACCATATATTTT. It encodes CASSRGGNINGNTIYF. Using reference TRBV7-9 and TRBJ1-3 for the parts outside the CDR3, the full variable domain is DTGVSQNPRHKITKRGQNVTFRCDPISEHNRLYWYRQTLGQGPEFLTYFQNEAQLEKSRLLSDRFSAERPKGSFSTLEIQRTEQGDSAMYLCASSRGGNINGNTIYFGEGSWLTVV.

V usage is TRBV5-1 and J usage is TRBJ1-1, with D tentatively TRBD1 (6 bases). From germline, CDR1 is SGHRS and CDR2 YFSETQ. V was clipped by 5 bases and J by 2 bases, with 16 bases between them. This CDR3 comprises 15 residues. The CDR3: CASSPGGQRNTEAFF. Written as DNA, the CDR3 is TGCGCCAGCAGTCCTGGAGGACAGAGAAACACTGAAGCTTTCTTT.

The V gene is TRBV3-1 (or the pseudogene TRBV3-2), the J gene TRBJ1-1, with unresolved D. Trimming removed 1 base at V and 4 bases at J, with 4 bases between. The CDR3 is made up of 12 amino acids. In germline, CDR1 is LGHDT, CDR2 YNNKEL (reference sequence). CDR3 DNA: TGTGCCAGCAGCCAAGCGGGCACTGAAGCTTTCTTT. Protein sequence: CASSQAGTEAFF.

V is TRBV7-2 and J is TRBJ2-7; 12 bases fit TRBD2. After removal of 6 bases from V and 1 base from J, the junction contained 4 bases not matched to a gene. The CDR3 runs to 15 residues. CDR1 is SGHTA, CDR2 FQGNSA, per germline. The CDR3: CASSFGTSGSYEQYV. In DNA form, the CDR3 reads TGTGCCAGCAGTTTTGGGACTAGCGGGTCCTACGAGCAGTACGTC.

This clone was seen a single time. V usage is TRBV19 and J usage is TRBJ1-5; TRBD1 agrees at 9 bases. V shed 6 bases, J shed 5 bases, and the junction held 5 bases outside the gene matches. The CDR3 length is 14 residues. The germline V gene encodes CDR1 LNHDA and CDR2 SQIVND (reference sequence). The CDR3 DNA sequence: TGTGCCAGTAGAGGGGGGACAGGGTATCAGCCCCAGCATTTT. Translating gives CASRGGTGYQPQHF.

This rearrangement joins TRBV4-3 to TRBJ2-3; D may be TRBD2 (7 bases). The V and J ends lost 0 bases and 4 bases respectively, with 11 bases between them. This CDR3 comprises 15 residues. Germline assignment: CDR1 LGHNA and CDR2 YSLEER. Here the CDR3 DNA reads TGCGCCAGCAGCCAAGAACGGGGGGCCGCAGATACGCAGTATTTT. Translating it yields CASSQERGAADTQYF.

CDR3 coding DNA: TGTGCCAGTACCCGACAGGGTCCGGACACCGGGGAGCTGTTTTTT. Translation gives CASTRQGPDTGELFF. The chain uses TRBV19 and TRBJ2-2; TRBD1 matches at 7 bases. V was pared by 7 bases and J by 3 bases, with 8 bases of the junction left unmatched. Per germline, CDR1 LNHDA and CDR2 SQIVND (reference sequence). This CDR3 is 15 amino acids long.

V and J are TRBV6-2 or TRBV6-3 and TRBJ2-2; the match to TRBD1 covers 7 bases. Trimming at V came to 2 bases and at J to 3 bases, leaving 9 bases not matched to a gene. CDR3 length equals 17 residues. CDR1 and CDR2 (germline): MNHEY, SVGEGT. The CDR3 protein is CASSYGKGAVDTGELFF. In nucleotides, the CDR3 is TGTGCCAGCAGTTACGGAAAGGGGGCGGTTGACACCGGGGAGCTGTTTTTT.

V usage is TRBV3-1 (or the pseudogene TRBV3-2) and J usage is TRBJ2-3; D unresolved. Trimming left V 3 bases short and J 6 bases short, with 10 bases between. The CDR3 sequence is 13 residues long. Germline loops: CDR1 LGHDT, CDR2 YNNKEL (reference sequence). The CDR3 is CASSHSSGDTQYF. The CDR3, as DNA: TGTGCCAGCAGCCATTCGTCCGGGGATACGCAGTATTTT.

The chain links TRBV18 to TRBJ2-2, with D perhaps being TRBD1 or TRBD2 (6 bases each). CDR1 and CDR2 from the germline V gene are KGHSH and LQKENI. With 5 bases removed from V and 1 base from J, the gap between germline ends came to 14 bases. CDR3 length: 16 residues. CDR3 protein: CASSAQGGLNTGELFF. The CDR3 DNA reads as TGTGCCAGCTCAGCACAGGGAGGACTGAACACCGGGGAGCTGTTTTTT.

The chain employs TRBV2 and TRBJ1-4; D gene uncertain. This CDR3 is built from 15 residues. V lost 6 bases to trimming and J lost 0 bases, with 11 bases between them. Per the germline V gene, CDR1 is SNHLY and CDR2 is FYNNEI. CDR3 sequence (DNA): TGTGCCAGCAGCGCTTACAGTTCAACTAATGAAAAACTGTTTTTT. It encodes CASSAYSSTNEKLFF.

The chain joins TRBV19 to TRBJ2-1; 8 nucleotides match TRBD1. The CDR3 runs to 13 residues. Germline V CDR1 and CDR2: LNHDA, SQIVND (reference sequence). After removal of 8 bases from V and 4 bases from J, the junction contained 4 bases not matched to a gene. The DNA for the CDR3 is TGTGCCAGTGGACAGGGACCGTACAATGAGCAGTTCTTC. Protein sequence: CASGQGPYNEQFF.

The chain recombines TRBV5-1 with TRBJ2-5; 9 bases match TRBD2. CDR1 is SGHRS, CDR2 YFSETQ, per germline. This CDR3 has 15 residues. J lost 0 bases, V lost 0 bases, and 0 bases had no gene match. For the CDR3, the DNA is TGCGCCAGCAGCTTGGCTAGCGGGGACCAAGAGACCCAGTACTTC. Translated, it gives CASSLASGDQETQYF.

This chain uses TRBV4-3 with TRBJ1-1; TRBD1 agrees at 8 bases. Germline trimming cut 0 bases from V and 10 bases from J; bases unmatched to any gene: 10. CDR3 length equals 15 residues. Looked up from germline, CDR1 is LGHNA and CDR2 is YSLEER. CDR3 region: CASSQDQGAVTPAFF. The CDR3 DNA is TGCGCCAGCAGCCAAGACCAGGGGGCTGTCACTCCAGCTTTCTTT.

The chain recombines TRBV6-5 with TRBJ1-5; D perhaps matches TRBD1 (5 bases). This CDR3 region has 16 residues. Germline values: CDR1 MNHEY, CDR2 SVGAGI. V shed 0 bases and J shed 4 bases, with 13 bases lying between them. DNA for the CDR3: TGTGCCAGCAGTTACTCCCCATGGCAGGGAAATCAGCCCCAGCATTTT. It encodes CASSYSPWQGNQPQHF.

This clone showed up just once. The chain recombines TRBV24-1 with TRBJ2-1; D is unclear. The germline V and J ends were trimmed by 9 bases and 0 bases, with 11 bases remaining between them. Germline V gene data show CDR1 as KGHDR and CDR2 as SFDVKD. The CDR3 runs 14 residues. CDR3: CATGGGSSYNEQFF. CDR3 nucleotide sequence: TGTGCCACCGGCGGCGGAAGCTCCTACAATGAGCAGTTCTTC.

This clone was seen once. The gene calls are TRBV4-3 and TRBJ2-7; the D gene is possibly TRBD2 (5 bases). The germline gives CDR1 LGHNA, CDR2 YSLEER. This CDR3 is built from 15 residues. V lost 4 bases and J lost 2, with 15 bases in between. The CDR3 reads CASSPGLGSTYEQYV. As DNA, the CDR3 is TGCGCCAGCAGCCCAGGACTGGGGAGCACCTACGAGCAGTACGTC.

The V gene is TRBV7-6, the J gene TRBJ2-2; 9 bases map to TRBD1. Germline CDR1 is SGHVS and CDR2 is FNYEAQ. CDR3 length equals 15 residues. V was pared by 6 bases and J by 6 bases, with 8 bases of the junction left unmatched. As DNA, the CDR3 is TGTGCCAGCAGTCGTATAACAGGGGGCTCCGGGGAGCTGTTTTTT. The encoded protein is CASSRITGGSGELFF.

This chain uses TRBV19 with TRBJ1-2; 7 bases fit TRBD1. This CDR3 spans 14 amino acids. CDR1 and CDR2 (germline): LNHDA, SQIVND (reference sequence). J gave up 1 base and V 5 bases, and 4 bases lay outside the gene matches. The CDR3 is CASSPQGVNYGYTF. CDR3 nucleotide sequence: TGTGCCAGTAGTCCCCAGGGGGTTAACTATGGCTACACCTTC.

The rearrangement joins TRBV7-3 to TRBJ2-6; maybe TRBD1 (5 bases). The CDR3 has 15 residues. Germline CDR1 and CDR2: SGHTA and FQGTGA. The ends were cut back, 4 bases at V and 0 bases at J, with 7 bases in the middle. The CDR3 DNA reads TGTGCCAGCAGCTCTGACAGCTCTGGGGCCAACGTCCTGACTTTC. Translated: CASSSDSSGANVLTF.

The chain carries TRBV7-2 and TRBJ2-2, with 9 bases aligning to TRBD2. The CDR3 is 16 residues long. Trimming removed 7 bases from V and 4 bases from J; junction bases left unmatched: 10. Per the germline V gene, CDR1 is SGHTA and CDR2 is FQGNSA. The CDR3 here is CASTDRPSGITGELFF. Written as DNA, the CDR3 is TGTGCCAGCACCGACCGGCCTAGCGGGATCACCGGGGAGCTGTTTTTT.

This clone was observed a few times. The V gene is TRBV25-1, the J gene TRBJ2-7, with TRBD1 matching 7 bases. Per the germline V gene, CDR1 is MGHDK and CDR2 is SYGVNS. After removal of 0 bases from V and 3 bases from J, the junction contained 2 bases not matched to a gene. CDR3 length: 14 amino acids. The CDR3 here is CASSEYDRDYEQYF. The CDR3 coding sequence is TGTGCCAGCAGTGAATACGACAGGGACTACGAGCAGTACTTC.

The chain employs TRBV6-2 or TRBV6-3 and TRBJ1-1; maybe TRBD1 (5 bases). Germline lookup yields CDR1 MNHEY and CDR2 SVGEGT. The CDR3 totals 14 residues. Trimming removed 4 bases from V and 3 bases from J, with 12 bases in between. The chain's CDR3 is CASSFSGGDTEAFF. The CDR3 coding sequence is TGTGCCAGCAGTTTCTCGGGGGGGGACACTGAAGCTTTCTTT.